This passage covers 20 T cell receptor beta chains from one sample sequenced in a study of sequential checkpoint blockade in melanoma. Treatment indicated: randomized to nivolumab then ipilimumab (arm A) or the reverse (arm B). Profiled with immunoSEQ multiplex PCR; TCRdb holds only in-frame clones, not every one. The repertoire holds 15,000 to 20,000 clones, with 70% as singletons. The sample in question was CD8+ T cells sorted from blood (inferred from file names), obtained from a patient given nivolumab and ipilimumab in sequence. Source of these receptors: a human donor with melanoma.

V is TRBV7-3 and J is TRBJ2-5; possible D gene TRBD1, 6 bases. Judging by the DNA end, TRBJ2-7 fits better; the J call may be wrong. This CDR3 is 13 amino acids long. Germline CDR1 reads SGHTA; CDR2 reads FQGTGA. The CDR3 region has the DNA TGTGCCAGCAGCCCCACAGGGATCTACGAGCAGTACTTC. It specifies CASSPTGIYEQYF.

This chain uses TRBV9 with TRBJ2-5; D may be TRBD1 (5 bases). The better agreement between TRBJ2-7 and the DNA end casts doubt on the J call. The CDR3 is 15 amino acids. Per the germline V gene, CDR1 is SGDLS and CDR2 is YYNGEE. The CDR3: CASSPRETVSYEQYF. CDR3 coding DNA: TGTGCCAGCAGCCCTCGTGAGACAGTATCCTACGAGCAGTACTTC.

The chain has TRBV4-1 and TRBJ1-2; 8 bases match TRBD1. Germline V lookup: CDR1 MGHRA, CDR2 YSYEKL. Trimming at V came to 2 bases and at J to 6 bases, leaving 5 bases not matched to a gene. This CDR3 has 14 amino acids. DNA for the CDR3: TGCGCCAGCAGCCAACAGGGGGCGCAGAATGGCTACACCTTC. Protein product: CASSQQGAQNGYTF.

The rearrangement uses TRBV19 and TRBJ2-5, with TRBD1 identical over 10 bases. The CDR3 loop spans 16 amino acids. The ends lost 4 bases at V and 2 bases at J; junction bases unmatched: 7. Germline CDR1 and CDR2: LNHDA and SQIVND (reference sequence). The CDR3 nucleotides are TGTGCCAGTAGTACGATAGACAGGGGGCTACAAGAGACCCAGTACTTC. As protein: CASSTIDRGLQETQYF.

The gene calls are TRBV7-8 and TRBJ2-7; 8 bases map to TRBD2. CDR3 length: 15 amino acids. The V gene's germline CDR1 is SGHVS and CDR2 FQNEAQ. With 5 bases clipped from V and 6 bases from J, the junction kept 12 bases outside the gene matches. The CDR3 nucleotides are TGTGCCAGCAGCGACGTGGGACTAGTCTTTCTCGAGCAGTACTTC. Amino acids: CASSDVGLVFLEQYF.

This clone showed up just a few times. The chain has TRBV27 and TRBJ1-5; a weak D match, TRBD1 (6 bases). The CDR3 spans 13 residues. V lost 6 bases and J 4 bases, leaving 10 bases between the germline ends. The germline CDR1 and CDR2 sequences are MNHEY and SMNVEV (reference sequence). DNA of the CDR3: TGTGCCAGCAGCCTGGGGGCTAATCAGCCCCAGCATTTT. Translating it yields CASSLGANQPQHF.

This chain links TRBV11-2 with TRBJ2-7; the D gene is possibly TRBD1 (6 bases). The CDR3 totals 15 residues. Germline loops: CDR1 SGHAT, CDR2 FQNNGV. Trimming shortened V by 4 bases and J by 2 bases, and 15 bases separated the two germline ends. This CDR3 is CASSSIIQGTYEQYF. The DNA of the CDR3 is TGTGCCAGCAGCTCGATCATACAGGGAACCTACGAGCAGTACTTC.

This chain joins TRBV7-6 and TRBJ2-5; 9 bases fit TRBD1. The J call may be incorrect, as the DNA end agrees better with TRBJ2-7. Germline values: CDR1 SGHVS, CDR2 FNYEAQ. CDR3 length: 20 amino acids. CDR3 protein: CASSRGPSYTRDRVAYEQYF. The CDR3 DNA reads TGTGCCAGCAGCCGAGGACCTAGTTACACTCGGGACAGGGTCGCCTACGAGCAGTACTTC.

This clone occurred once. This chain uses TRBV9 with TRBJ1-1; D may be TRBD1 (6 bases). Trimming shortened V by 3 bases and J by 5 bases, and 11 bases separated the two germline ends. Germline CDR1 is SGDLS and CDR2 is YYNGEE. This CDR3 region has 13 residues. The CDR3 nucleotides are TGTGCCAGCAGCGAGGGGGGGGAGACTGAAGCTTTCTTT. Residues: CASSEGGETEAFF.

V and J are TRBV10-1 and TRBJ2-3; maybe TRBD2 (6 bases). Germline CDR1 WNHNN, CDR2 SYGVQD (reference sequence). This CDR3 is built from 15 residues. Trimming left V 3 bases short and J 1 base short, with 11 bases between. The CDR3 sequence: CASSEKAGRTDTQYF. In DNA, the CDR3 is TGCGCCAGCAGTGAAAAAGCGGGCCGCACAGATACGCAGTATTTT.

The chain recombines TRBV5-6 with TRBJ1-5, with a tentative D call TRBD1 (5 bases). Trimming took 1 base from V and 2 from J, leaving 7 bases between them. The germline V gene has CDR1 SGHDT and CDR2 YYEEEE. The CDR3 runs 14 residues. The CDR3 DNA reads TGTGCCAGCAGCTTGAGGGGCGGCAATCAGCCCCAGCATTTT. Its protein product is CASSLRGGNQPQHF.

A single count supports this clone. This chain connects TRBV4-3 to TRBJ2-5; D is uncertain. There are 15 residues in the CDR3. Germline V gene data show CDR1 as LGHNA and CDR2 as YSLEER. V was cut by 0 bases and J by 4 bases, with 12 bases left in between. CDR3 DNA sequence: TGCGCCAGCAGCCAAGATTACCCCATGCGAGAGACCCAGTACTTC. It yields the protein CASSQDYPMRETQYF.

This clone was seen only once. The CDR3 DNA follows: TGTGCCAGCAGCTTGGGGACAGGAGCAACCGGGGAGCTGTTTTTT. The encoded protein is CASSLGTGATGELFF. The rearrangement links TRBV5-6 to TRBJ2-2; 7 bases are shared with TRBD1. V dropped 0 bases and J dropped 5; count of bases not matched to a gene: 4. This CDR3 has 15 amino acids. Germline V CDR1 and CDR2: SGHDT, YYEEEE. Full variable domain (outside the CDR3, taken from reference TRBV5-6 and TRBJ2-2): DAGVTQSPTHLIKTRGQQVTLRCSPKSGHDTVSWYQQALGQGPQFIFQYYEEEERQRGNFPDRFSGHQFPNYSSELNVNALLLGDSALYLCASSLGTGATGELFFGEGSRLTVL.

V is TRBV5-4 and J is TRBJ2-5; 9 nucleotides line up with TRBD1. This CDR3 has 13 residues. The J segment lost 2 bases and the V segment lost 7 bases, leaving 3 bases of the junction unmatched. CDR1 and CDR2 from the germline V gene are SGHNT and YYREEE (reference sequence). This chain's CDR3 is CASGTGFQETQYF. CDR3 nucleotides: TGTGCCAGCGGGACAGGGTTTCAAGAGACCCAGTACTTC.

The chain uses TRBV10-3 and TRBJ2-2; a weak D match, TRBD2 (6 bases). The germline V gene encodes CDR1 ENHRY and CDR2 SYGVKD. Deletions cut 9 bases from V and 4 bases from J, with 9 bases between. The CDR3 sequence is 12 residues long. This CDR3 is CAIPGGTGELFF. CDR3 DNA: TGTGCCATTCCCGGGGGCACCGGGGAGCTGTTTTTT.

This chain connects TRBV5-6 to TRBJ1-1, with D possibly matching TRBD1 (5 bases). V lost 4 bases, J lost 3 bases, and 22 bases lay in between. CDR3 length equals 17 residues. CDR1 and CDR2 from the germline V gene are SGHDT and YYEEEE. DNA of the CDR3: TGTGCCAGCAGCCCCCGGGGGTGGGAGGGCGGGGACACTGAAGCTTTCTTT. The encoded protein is CASSPRGWEGGDTEAFF.

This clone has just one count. CDR3 DNA sequence: TGTGCCAGCAGTTTGAGTACAGGGTTGCACGAGCAGTACTTC. Its protein is CASSLSTGLHEQYF. This chain connects TRBV27 to TRBJ2-7; maybe TRBD1 (6 bases). V lost 3 bases and J 5 bases, leaving 14 bases between the germline ends. Germline V gives CDR1 MNHEY, CDR2 SMNVEV (reference sequence). This CDR3 has 14 amino acids.

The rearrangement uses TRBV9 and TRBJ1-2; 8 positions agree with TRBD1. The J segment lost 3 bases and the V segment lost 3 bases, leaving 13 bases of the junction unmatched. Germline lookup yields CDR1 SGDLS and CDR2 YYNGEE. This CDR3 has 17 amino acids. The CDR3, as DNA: TGTGCCAGCAGCGAGAGGGAGACAGGGGAACCGTACTATGGCTACACCTTC. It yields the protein CASSERETGEPYYGYTF.

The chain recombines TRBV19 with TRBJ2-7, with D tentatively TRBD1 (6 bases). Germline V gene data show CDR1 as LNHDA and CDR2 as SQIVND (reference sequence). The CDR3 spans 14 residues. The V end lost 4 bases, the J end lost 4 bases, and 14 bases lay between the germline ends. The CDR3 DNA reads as TGTGCCAGTAGTAGTCGTCAGGGGATTTACGAGCAGTACTTC. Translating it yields CASSSRQGIYEQYF.

Written as DNA, the CDR3 is TGCGCCAGCAGCGCCCAGACAGATTCAATAGACATTCAGTACTTC. It is translated as CASSAQTDSIDIQYF. The rearrangement joins TRBV5-1 to TRBJ2-4, with D perhaps TRBD1 (5 bases). The germline V gene has CDR1 SGHRS and CDR2 YFSETQ. The CDR3 is made up of 15 amino acids. V dropped 4 bases and J dropped 8 bases, with 19 bases sitting between them.